The 32 T cell receptor beta chains listed next were all sequenced from one sample in a study of T cell repertoires in cytomegalovirus infection. TCRdb processed the reads anew with MiXCR; each CDR3 protein has one entry. The table lists about 260,000 distinct CDR3 sequences, about 13% of them singletons. Sequenced: PBMCs. All receptors come from a human donor in good health (CMV status not recorded). Some clones in this sample may be carry-over from other donors' samples.

CDR3 DNA sequence: TGTGCCAGCAGCCGAGGGACTAGCGGGAGGGGTGGATACAATGAGCAGTTCTTC. Translation: CASSRGTSGRGGYNEQFF. The chain employs TRBV6-5 and TRBJ2-1, with 16 bases aligning to TRBD2. Trimming cost V 6 bases and J 4 bases; bases outside gene matches: 9. Germline CDR1 MNHEY, CDR2 SVGAGI. There are 18 residues in the CDR3.

This chain's CDR3 is CASSLPQEYNEQFF. DNA of the CDR3: TGTGCCAGCAGCTTGCCCCAAGAATACAATGAGCAGTTCTTC. The rearrangement uses TRBV5-5 and TRBJ2-1; the D is unclear. The germline gives CDR1 SGHKS, CDR2 YYEKEE (reference sequence). This CDR3 is built from 14 residues. The V end was cut by 1 base, the J end by 4 bases, with 9 bases between.

The chain has TRBV28 and TRBJ1-4, with 7 nucleotides matching TRBD1. Looked up from germline, CDR1 is MDHEN and CDR2 is SYDVKM. Unmatched junction bases numbered 12, after V lost 4 bases and J lost 10 bases. The CDR3 loop spans 15 amino acids. The CDR3 nucleotides are TGTGCCAGCAGTTCGCGGGACAGTAACGTGACAAAACTGTTTTTT. This sequence encodes CASSSRDSNVTKLFF.

The table lists this clonotype with many counts. The V and J genes are TRBV7-6 and TRBJ1-2, with 7 nucleotides matching TRBD1. CDR1 is SGHVS, CDR2 FNYEAQ, per germline. The CDR3 loop spans 15 amino acids. Trimming at V came to 5 bases and at J to 5 bases, leaving 11 bases not matched to a gene. The CDR3 is CASSALPGTEYGYTF. The CDR3 bases are TGTGCCAGCAGCGCGCTACCCGGGACAGAATATGGCTACACCTTC.

In its sample, this clonotype was seen a few times. The genes are TRBV2 and TRBJ1-4; the D gene is possibly TRBD1 (5 bases). Germline V gene sequence: CDR1 SNHLY, CDR2 FYNNEI. V was cut by 2 bases and J by 8 bases, with 21 bases left in between. CDR3 length equals 17 residues. CDR3 bases: TGTGCCAGCAGTGAAACCCCTCCCGCAGGGTTATACGAAAAACTGTTTTTT. It specifies CASSETPPAGLYEKLFF.

At least ten counts were recorded for this clonotype. The chain couples TRBV20-1 to TRBJ1-1; D gene unclear. The CDR3 has 15 residues. Germline lookup yields CDR1 DFQATT and CDR2 SNEGSKA (reference sequence). Deletions cut 1 base from V and 4 bases from J, with 16 bases between. The CDR3 sequence: CSARARGKGGTEAFF. As DNA, the CDR3 is TGCAGTGCTAGAGCGCGGGGAAAGGGAGGCACTGAAGCTTTCTTT.

There are a few counts of this clonotype. The chain couples TRBV20-1 to TRBJ2-1; D is perhaps TRBD2 (7 bases). CDR1 and CDR2 from the germline V gene are DFQATT and SNEGSKA (reference sequence). This CDR3 comprises 16 residues. V was trimmed by 0 bases and J by 6 bases, leaving 18 bases between them. Here the CDR3 DNA reads TGCAGTGCTAGAGAGGCAAATAATCGGGGGGCCAATGAGCAGTTCTTC. Protein: CSAREANNRGANEQFF.

This clonotype came up a few times. The V call is TRBV7-2, the J call TRBJ2-7, with TRBD2 matching over 12 bases. The germline V gene has CDR1 SGHTA and CDR2 FQGNSA. V was clipped by 5 bases and J by 5 bases; unmatched bases: 10. CDR3 size: 16 residues. The CDR3 sequence is CASSRDLAGGSHEQYF. The CDR3 DNA follows: TGTGCCAGCAGCCGAGATCTAGCGGGAGGGAGCCACGAGCAGTACTTC.

This clonotype has ten or more counts. The chain is built from TRBV20-1 and TRBJ2-5; D uncertain. This CDR3 region has 13 residues. V was clipped by 3 bases and J by 0 bases, with 8 bases between them. Per the germline V gene, CDR1 is DFQATT and CDR2 is SNEGSKA (reference sequence). CDR3 bases: TGCAGTGCTAGGGACGGGTACCAAGAGACCCAGTACTTC. Protein product: CSARDGYQETQYF.

V gene TRBV12-5 combines with J gene TRBJ2-6; 7 nucleotides align to TRBD2. The germline V gene has CDR1 LGHNT and CDR2 FRNRAP. Trimming at V came to 5 bases and at J to 0 bases, leaving 4 bases not matched to a gene. The length of the CDR3 is 16 residues. In DNA, the CDR3 is TGTGCTAGTGGTCCCCGCGGGGGCTCTGGGGCCAACGTCCTGACTTTC. Protein product: CASGPRGGSGANVLTF.

The genes are TRBV10-3 and TRBJ2-5, with 10 nucleotides matching TRBD2. Looked up from germline, CDR1 is ENHRY and CDR2 is SYGVKD. There are 15 residues in the CDR3. V trimming: 6 bases; J trimming: 2 bases; junction bases outside the gene matches: 6. CDR3 loop: CAIRRASGGQETQYF. CDR3 coding DNA: TGTGCCATCAGGAGGGCTAGCGGGGGACAAGAGACCCAGTACTTC.

The genes are TRBV6-6 and TRBJ2-7, with D perhaps TRBD2 (7 bases). V shed 7 bases and J shed 2 bases, with 15 bases lying between them. Germline V lookup: CDR1 MNHNY, CDR2 SVGAGI (reference sequence). The CDR3 covers 14 residues. The CDR3: CASKGGGGAYEQYF. Written as DNA, the CDR3 is TGTGCCAGCAAGGGAGGGGGTGGGGCCTACGAGCAGTACTTC.

This clonotype has only a few counts. This chain connects TRBV23-1 to TRBJ1-2; D is unclear. TRBV23-1 is assigned to the ORF class and has an uncertain function. CDR3 length: 11 amino acids. V was shortened by 11 bases and J by 2 bases, with 9 bases between the two germline ends. The CDR3 protein is CAVSGNYGYTF. The DNA for the CDR3 is TGCGCCGTCTCAGGAAACTATGGCTACACCTTC.

The V and J genes are TRBV6-2 or TRBV6-3 and TRBJ2-2, with D perhaps matching TRBD2 (5 bases). V gave up 2 bases and J gave up 1 base, with 8 bases separating them. CDR1 is MNHEY and CDR2 is SVGEGT in the germline V gene. CDR3 size: 15 residues. CDR3 loop: CASSYGRVNTGELFF. The CDR3 DNA is TGTGCCAGCAGTTACGGGCGGGTGAACACCGGGGAGCTGTTTTTT.

This clonotype was seen at least ten times. The rearrangement uses TRBV6-1 and TRBJ2-5; unclear D gene. V gave up 1 base and J gave up 5 bases, with 2 bases separating them. Germline loops: CDR1 MNHNS, CDR2 SASEGT. This CDR3 is 11 amino acids long. The CDR3 DNA sequence: TGTGCCAGCAGTGAAGGGGAGACCCAGTACTTC. This translates into CASSEGETQYF.

A few counts support this clonotype. V usage is TRBV3-1 and J usage is TRBJ1-2; TRBD1 is a possible D gene (5 bases). The V end was cut by 0 bases, the J end by 2 bases, with 7 bases between. The CDR3 is 14 amino acids. Germline V gives CDR1 LGHDT, CDR2 YNNKEL (reference sequence). For the CDR3, the DNA is TGTGCCAGCAGCCAAGAAGCAGGGAACTATGGCTACACCTTC. Translating it yields CASSQEAGNYGYTF.

This clonotype has just a few counts. V is TRBV2 and J is TRBJ1-2; a possible D gene is TRBD1 (5 bases). With 11 bases removed from V and 4 bases from J, the gap between germline ends came to 11 bases. The germline V gene has CDR1 SNHLY and CDR2 FYNNEI. This CDR3 comprises 11 residues. The CDR3 DNA reads TGTGCCCCGGCGGGGGGCTATGGCTACACCTTC. It encodes CAPAGGYGYTF.

This clonotype has ten or more counts. J is TRBJ2-1 and V is TRBV7-2; 10 bases align to TRBD2. The CDR3 totals 14 residues. Germline V gene lookup returns CDR1 SGHTA and CDR2 FQGNSA. After removal of 7 bases from V and 3 bases from J, the junction contained 3 bases not matched to a gene. CDR3 bases: TGTGCCAGCACCTCTAGCGGGGGCTACAATGAGCAGTTCTTC. Its protein is CASTSSGGYNEQFF.

This clonotype has ten or more counts. The rearrangement joins TRBV7-6 to TRBJ1-4, with D tentatively TRBD1 (6 bases). Germline CDR1 reads SGHVS; CDR2 reads FNYEAQ. With 4 bases removed from V and 11 bases from J, the gap between germline ends came to 20 bases. This CDR3 has 15 residues. The CDR3 sequence: CASSSSDRQTRKLFF. The CDR3 coding sequence is TGTGCCAGCAGCTCGTCCGACAGGCAGACGAGGAAACTGTTTTTT.

This clonotype was observed a few times. J is TRBJ2-7 and V is TRBV5-1, with D possibly being TRBD1 (6 bases). The CDR3 has 13 residues. The ends were cut back, 6 bases at V and 6 bases at J, with 16 bases in the middle. CDR1 SGHRS and CDR2 YFSETQ come from the germline V gene. CDR3 amino acids: CASNPVQGSEQYF. In nucleotides, the CDR3 is TGCGCCAGCAACCCGGTGCAGGGGAGCGAGCAGTACTTC.

This clonotype was picked up many times. The chain combines TRBV7-3 with TRBJ1-1; D gene uncertain. This CDR3 region has 15 residues. V lost 2 bases to trimming and J lost 2 bases, with 12 bases between them. CDR1 SGHTA and CDR2 FQGTGA come from the germline V gene. CDR3 coding DNA: TGTGCCAGCAGCTTATTGGGGAAGCTAAACACTGAAGCTTTCTTT. It is translated as CASSLLGKLNTEAFF.

This clonotype has a count of ten or more. This sequence joins TRBV7-2 and TRBJ2-1; D uncertain. Germline-derived CDR1 and CDR2 are SGHTA and FQGNSA. V was clipped by 2 bases and J by 7 bases, with 6 bases between them. The CDR3 extends over 12 amino acids. CDR3 loop: CASSLYKNEQFF. In DNA form, the CDR3 reads TGTGCCAGCAGCTTATATAAAAATGAGCAGTTCTTC.

In this sample, this clonotype turned up many times. The V and J genes are TRBV7-9 and TRBJ2-5; 7 bases map to TRBD2. Germline-derived CDR1 and CDR2 are SEHNR and FQNEAQ (reference sequence). Losses at the gene ends were 2 bases for V and 9 bases for J; bases not matched to a gene: 9. The CDR3 runs to 14 residues. CDR3 in DNA: TGTGCCAGCAGCTTACCTAGCGGAACTGAGGCCCAGTACTTC. Residues: CASSLPSGTEAQYF.

The chain combines TRBV14 with TRBJ2-1; the match to TRBD2 covers 7 bases. This CDR3 has 15 residues. Germline lookup yields CDR1 SGHDN and CDR2 FVKESK. Germline trimming cut 6 bases from V and 5 bases from J; bases unmatched to any gene: 10. For the CDR3, the DNA is TGTGCCAGCAGTCTCTTGGGCGGGGGTAACAATGAGCAGTTCTTC. Protein sequence: CASSLLGGGNNEQFF.

This clonotype was picked up many times. The chain joins TRBV7-2 to TRBJ2-7, with TRBD1 matching over 8 bases. This CDR3 is 17 amino acids long. V shed 1 base, J shed 3 bases, and the junction held 11 bases outside the gene matches. The germline V gene has CDR1 SGHTA and CDR2 FQGNSA. CDR3 nucleotide sequence: TGTGCCAGCAGCTTAGGAGGGCTAGGGACAGGCGGCTACGAGCAGTACTTC. Its protein is CASSLGGLGTGGYEQYF.

Many counts were recorded for this clonotype. The rearrangement links TRBV7-3 to TRBJ2-3; TRBD2 matches 7 bases. This CDR3 region has 14 residues. Trimming removed 1 base from V and 5 bases from J; junction bases left unmatched: 3. CDR1 and CDR2 (germline): SGHTA, FQGTGA. CDR3 coding DNA: TGTGCCAGCAGCTTAAAAGCGGGAATAGATACGCAGTATTTT. The encoded protein is CASSLKAGIDTQYF.

This clonotype was recorded at least ten times. V is TRBV19 and J is TRBJ2-7; maybe TRBD2 (6 bases). The CDR3 has 13 amino acids. V was cut by 1 base and J by 5 bases, with 9 bases left in between. Germline V CDR1 and CDR2: LNHDA, SQIVND (reference sequence). The CDR3 here is CASSIARRDEQYF. The CDR3 DNA is TGTGCCAGTAGTATAGCCAGGAGGGACGAGCAGTACTTC.

The sample holds many counts of this clonotype. The rearrangement joins TRBV12-3 or TRBV12-4 to TRBJ1-5; D gene uncertain. This CDR3 contains 13 residues. The V end was cut by 3 bases, the J end by 5 bases, with 8 bases between. This chain's CDR3 is CASSLEGYQPQHF. CDR3 nucleotides: TGTGCCAGCAGTTTGGAGGGTTATCAGCCCCAGCATTTT.

This clonotype was detected only a few times. The chain couples TRBV2 to TRBJ1-6; 8 bases line up with TRBD1. The CDR3 has 13 amino acids. V lost 8 bases and J lost 9; bases outside the gene matches: 6. CDR1 SNHLY and CDR2 FYNNEI come from the germline V gene. The chain's CDR3 is CASDRGSGSPLHF. The CDR3 DNA sequence: TGTGCCAGCGACAGGGGATCGGGTTCACCCCTCCACTTT. The variable domain in full, completed from reference TRBV2 and TRBJ1-6, reads EPEVTQTPSHQVTQMGQEVILRCVPISNHLYFYWYRQILGQKVEFLVSFYNNEISEKSEIFDDQFSVERPDGSNFTLKIRSTKLEDSAMYFCASDRGSGSPLHFGNGTRLTVT.

This clonotype occurred many times. The V gene is TRBV27, the J gene TRBJ2-1; maybe TRBD2 (6 bases). Germline V gives CDR1 MNHEY, CDR2 SMNVEV (reference sequence). The V end lost 5 bases, the J end lost 1 base, and 15 bases lay between the germline ends. This CDR3 has 16 residues. The CDR3 is CASSELATGSYNEQFF. The CDR3 region has the DNA TGTGCCAGCAGTGAACTAGCTACGGGTTCCTACAATGAGCAGTTCTTC.

This clonotype was found many times. The V and J genes are TRBV25-1 and TRBJ1-6, with D maybe TRBD1 (5 bases). The CDR3 consists of 15 residues. V gave up 1 base and J gave up 9 bases, with 13 bases separating them. The germline CDR1 and CDR2 sequences are MGHDK and SYGVNS. The CDR3 coding sequence is TGTGCCAGCAGTGAATCCCAGGGTCGCGGTTCACCCCTCCACTTT. The encoded protein is CASSESQGRGSPLHF.

This clonotype was counted many times. J is TRBJ1-2 and V is TRBV7-2; TRBD1 aligns across 7 bases. The ends lost 6 bases at V and 3 bases at J; junction bases unmatched: 7. Germline V lookup: CDR1 SGHTA, CDR2 FQGNSA. CDR3 size: 14 residues. CDR3 residues: CASRPGGVDYGYTF. CDR3 DNA sequence: TGTGCCAGCAGACCAGGGGGGGTGGACTATGGCTACACCTTC.